A selection of T cell receptor beta chains follows, all from one sample in a study of T cell responses to AZD1222 COVID-19 vaccine. Assay: immunoSEQ multiplex PCR; the TCRdb copy retains only in-frame clones and omits some. The sample carries approximately 170,000 clones, more than 90% recorded once. The sample in question was peripheral blood, obtained on day 0 of AZD1222 vaccination. The receptors stem from an adult in good health. Each CDR3 is given without its conserved first and last residue. Fields, in order: CDR3 protein, clone size, V gene. Rows give clone size only sometimes, using once, few, many, or a class for an expanded clone.

CDR3: ASSDEDRGGEQY; size: NA; V: TRBV5-4
CDR3: ASSLDAVGSGNTIY; size: NA; V: TRBV4-2
CDR3: ASGQPPVSSYNEQF; size: NA; V: TRBV12-5
CDR3: ASSLTPITEAF; size: NA; V: TRBV7-3
CDR3: ASRGSGANVLT; size: NA; V: TRBV6-5
CDR3: ASSPPGIQGINQPQH; size: NA; V: TRBV18
CDR3: ASSTRARGNDYSGANVLT; size: NA; V: TRBV13
CDR3: ASSLTAYTSYEQY; size: NA; V: TRBV11-1
CDR3: ASRIRGLATPGELF; size: NA; V: TRBV19
CDR3: ASSIGGGRFLDEQY; size: NA; V: TRBV19
CDR3: AIRRGAYNEQF; size: NA; V: TRBV7-2
CDR3: ASGLDTWGSEGTEAF; size: NA; V: TRBV12-5
CDR3: ASSIGVAGVGEQY; size: NA; V: TRBV19
CDR3: AISGEGQGSYGYT; size: NA; V: TRBV10-3
CDR3: ASSLGIQGRGNTIY; size: NA; V: TRBV5-1
CDR3: ASSLVTQGYGYT; size: few; V: TRBV7-2
CDR3: ASSATGNKNNEQF; size: NA; V: TRBV2
CDR3: ATNRGGSNEKLF; size: NA; V: TRBV19
CDR3: ASSSSSTGGSRYGYT; size: NA; V: TRBV19
CDR3: ASSQDSGLGGNTIY; size: NA; V: TRBV4-1
CDR3: ASGTTNNEKLF; size: NA; V: TRBV12-3/TRBV12-4
CDR3: ASSEWGGGSQETQY; size: few; V: TRBV7-2
CDR3: ASSLWGTSYTDTQY; size: NA; V: TRBV5-1
CDR3: ASSRTGGSQPQH; size: NA; V: TRBV7-9
CDR3: ASSRGEYQETQY; size: NA; V: TRBV14
CDR3: ASSRTDNYGYT; size: NA; V: TRBV18
CDR3: ASSRQGGPQY; size: once; V: TRBV19
CDR3: ASSLRGGYGYT; size: NA; V: TRBV12-3/TRBV12-4
CDR3: SVGQGYIDGYT; size: few; V: TRBV29-1
CDR3: ATTLGGGGPNEKLF; size: NA; V: TRBV15
CDR3: ASTLDRNTEAF; size: NA; V: TRBV10-1
CDR3: ASSQALRGTGNTIY; size: NA; V: TRBV3-1/TRBV3-2
CDR3: ASSRQGAPNEKLF; size: NA; V: TRBV2
CDR3: ASSTYRGSGEQY; size: once; V: TRBV5-1
CDR3: ASSPLLARNNEQF; size: NA; V: TRBV4-1
CDR3: ASRGTDTQY; size: NA; V: TRBV27
CDR3: ASNEGLTEAF; size: NA; V: TRBV19
CDR3: ATSNDLGIAKNIQY; size: NA; V: TRBV15
CDR3: ASSLWDRDYEQY; size: NA; V: TRBV5-1
CDR3: ASSPGTSGGAWGTQY; size: NA; V: TRBV5-1
CDR3: ASSPPNRGTNEQY; size: NA; V: TRBV19
CDR3: ASSSRQGLGGTNEKLF; size: once; V: TRBV5-8
CDR3: ASSLGGLNEQY; size: NA; V: TRBV7-9
CDR3: ASRDGLAGRTDTQY; size: few; V: TRBV10-2
CDR3: ASSSTGRHTGELF; size: NA; V: TRBV6-5
CDR3: ASSFRPAGSTDTQY; size: NA; V: TRBV7-6
CDR3: ASSLRDTGELF; size: once; V: TRBV5-1
CDR3: ASSTPQGRNEQF; size: NA; V: TRBV19